The TCR beta chain under discussion was sequenced for a study of blood T cell dynamics during melanoma immunotherapy. Across the study: Patients with metastatic melanoma got pembrolizumab or nivolumab-ipilimumab as first-line care. Study outcomes and limitations: Cell-free DNA CDR3 sequences most resembled the immune-effector CD8+ subset, which was also most clonal.

Germline CDR1 and CDR2: MNHEY and SMNVEV (reference sequence). The CDR3 is 13 amino acids. The V end lost 5 bases, the J end lost 5 bases, and 12 bases lay between the germline ends. Specified time point: pre-treatment baseline. Immune-effector memory T cells were defined as CD3+ CD4- CD8+ CD45RA- CD45RO-high CD27- CCR7-. Comments on this clone: Its antigen is not identified. Other DNA sequences within the sample encode an identical CDR3.

Sequencing used immunoSEQ multiplex PCR; TCRdb keeps in-frame clones, though not all of them. Among 1,500 to 2,000 clones listed, approximately 71% were seen once. The chain is built from TRBV27 and TRBJ2-5; perhaps TRBD1 as D (6 bases). The sample in question was CD8+ T cells from blood, obtained from a patient treated with checkpoint blockade. The source is a human donor with melanoma. The chain's CDR3 is CASSPTGWETQYF. The CDR3 nucleotides are TGTGCCAGCAGTCCCACAGGGTGGGAGACCCAGTACTTC.